This TCR beta chain was profiled in a study of T cell repertoires in cytomegalovirus infection. In the case of this clonotype: Antigen: not known.

The CDR3 loop spans 11 amino acids. Deletions cut 1 base from V and 6 bases from J, with 4 bases between. Germline V lookup: CDR1 SGHAT, CDR2 FQDESV (reference sequence). TCRdb itself ran the reads through MiXCR, one entry per CDR3 protein. Counted here are 110,000 to 150,000 distinct CDR3 sequences, 32% occurring once; the ten biggest clones make up roughly 50%. The clonotype originates from a human donor in good health (CMV status not recorded). Some clones in this sample may be carry-over from other donors' samples. The chain employs TRBV11-1 and TRBJ2-7; D unresolved. Sequences were derived from CD8+ T cells from cultured PBMCs, sampled from culture after CMV antigen stimulation. The CDR3 sequence is CASSLGTEQYF. CDR3 nucleotides: TGTGCCAGCAGCTTAGGGACCGAGCAGTACTTC.